The present entry profiles one TCR beta chain with its context. CDR3 length equals 12 residues. CDR1 is SQVTM, CDR2 ANQGSEA, per germline. Trimming shortened V by 4 bases and J by 8 bases, and 14 bases separated the two germline ends. Here immunoSEQ multiplex PCR was the method, and the copy in TCRdb shows in-frame clones only, minus some. The table shows some 130,000 clones, with approximately 88% occurring only once. These data originate in a study of blood T cell repertoires in COVID-19. This sequence was found in a woman older than 75 with acute or convalescent COVID-19. V is TRBV29-1 and J is TRBJ1-2; D remains unclear. Material: peripheral blood. The CDR3 region is CSVARLERGYTF. The CDR3 DNA reads TGCAGCGTTGCCAGACTAGAACGCGGCTACACCTTC.